The 32 T cell receptor beta chains below come from one sample, sequenced in a study of blood T cell repertoires in COVID-19 (TCRdb year 2020). The library relied on the immunoSEQ multiplex PCR assay. Held by TCRdb, this immuneACCESS table contains in-frame sequences only and omits some clones. Under half of the omission traces to an unresolved V gene where checked; the cause of the rest is unknown. The sample records more than 45,000 clones, 80% to 90% of which are singletons. Of the sample, around 2.9% falls within the top ten clones. The specimen was peripheral blood. All receptors derive from a woman older than 75 with acute or convalescent COVID-19.

V and J are TRBV5-4 and TRBJ1-1, with 8 nucleotides matching TRBD1. Germline V lookup: CDR1 SGHNT, CDR2 YYREEE (reference sequence). V dropped 4 bases and J dropped 9; count of bases not matched to a gene: 11. The CDR3 sequence is 14 residues long. CDR3 in DNA: TGTGCCAGCAGCATTCCAGGGGGCTCAGAAAAAGCTTTCTTT. Amino acid sequence: CASSIPGGSEKAFF.

The chain employs TRBV11-2 and TRBJ1-5, with TRBD1 matching 8 bases. Trimming took 4 bases from V and 5 from J; bases not matched to a gene: 1. CDR1 and CDR2 from the germline V gene are SGHAT and FQNNGV. There are 13 residues in the CDR3. The CDR3 reads CASSSDRDQPQHF. The CDR3 DNA follows: TGTGCCAGCAGCTCGGACAGGGATCAGCCCCAGCATTTT.

The chain has TRBV3-1 (or the pseudogene TRBV3-2) and TRBJ1-5; no firm D call. The CDR3 length is 15 residues. Trimming took off 5 bases at V and 5 bases at J, with 16 bases between the two ends. Looked up from germline, CDR1 is LGHDT and CDR2 is YNNKEL (reference sequence). As DNA, the CDR3 is TGTGCCAGCAGCTCTCGACCCACCCAGGATCAGCCCCAGCATTTT. Its protein product is CASSSRPTQDQPQHF.

The gene calls are TRBV2 and TRBJ2-2; 7 nucleotides match TRBD2. Losses at the gene ends were 7 bases for V and 3 bases for J; bases not matched to a gene: 5. The CDR3 runs to 14 residues. Germline lookup yields CDR1 SNHLY and CDR2 FYNNEI. The CDR3 sequence: CASMGGTYTGELFF. The CDR3 DNA reads TGTGCCAGCATGGGGGGGACCTACACCGGGGAGCTGTTTTTT.

This clone has just one count. V and J are TRBV6-5 and TRBJ2-7; a possible D gene is TRBD1 (6 bases). The V end lost 4 bases, the J end lost 4 bases, and 17 bases lay between the germline ends. From germline, CDR1 is MNHEY and CDR2 SVGAGI. The CDR3 is 15 amino acids. CDR3 residues: CASSLGQGPDYEQYF. The CDR3 DNA is TGTGCCAGCAGTTTGGGGCAGGGGCCTGATTACGAGCAGTACTTC.

This chain uses TRBV10-3 with TRBJ1-5; a possible D gene is TRBD1 (6 bases). V shed 4 bases and J shed 6 bases, with 13 bases lying between them. Looked up from germline, CDR1 is ENHRY and CDR2 is SYGVKD. CDR3 length: 14 amino acids. The CDR3 protein is CAISVEQGGQPQHF. The DNA for the CDR3 is TGTGCCATCAGTGTCGAACAGGGCGGTCAGCCCCAGCATTTT.

This rearrangement joins TRBV7-9 to TRBJ2-3; 11 bases fit TRBD2. Per the germline V gene, CDR1 is SEHNR and CDR2 is FQNEAQ (reference sequence). V lost 5 bases, J lost 6 bases, and 7 bases stayed unmatched. CDR3 length: 15 residues. The CDR3, as DNA: TGTGCCAGCAGCCCACCGGGACTAGCGGACGATACGCAGTATTTT. It translates to CASSPPGLADDTQYF.

The V gene is TRBV2, the J gene TRBJ2-7; TRBD2 might be the D (5 bases). This CDR3 contains 11 residues. Trimming left V 7 bases short and J 4 bases short, with 8 bases between. The germline gives CDR1 SNHLY, CDR2 FYNNEI. The CDR3 DNA follows: TGTGCCAGCATGGAGGCGTACGAGCAGTACTTC. Its translation is CASMEAYEQYF.

This clone showed up just once. This chain uses TRBV2 with TRBJ1-3; 7 positions match TRBD1. V lost 6 bases, J lost 4 bases, and 6 bases stayed unmatched. CDR3 length equals 14 residues. Germline V gene lookup returns CDR1 SNHLY and CDR2 FYNNEI. The CDR3 nucleotides read TGTGCCAGCAGCCGCGGGACAGAAGGAAACACCATATATTTT. Protein product: CASSRGTEGNTIYF.

V is TRBV3-1 (or the pseudogene TRBV3-2) and J is TRBJ1-2; D perhaps matches TRBD1 (5 bases). The germline V gene has CDR1 LGHDT and CDR2 YNNKEL (reference sequence). This CDR3 region has 14 residues. V lost 1 base, J lost 3 bases, and 9 bases lay in between. The CDR3 protein is CASSQVGADYGYTF. The DNA of the CDR3 is TGTGCCAGCAGCCAAGTTGGGGCGGACTATGGCTACACCTTC.

This chain uses TRBV7-8 with TRBJ2-3, with 11 positions matching TRBD1. Trimming cost V 2 bases and J 4 bases; bases outside gene matches: 5. The CDR3 spans 16 residues. Per germline, CDR1 SGHVS and CDR2 FQNEAQ. The CDR3 region is CASSLFRTGGPDTQYF. The CDR3 DNA sequence: TGTGCCAGCAGCTTATTTAGGACAGGGGGCCCAGATACGCAGTATTTT.

This chain links TRBV5-8 with TRBJ2-1, with 7 bases lining up with TRBD1. The length of the CDR3 is 15 residues. In germline, CDR1 is SGHTS, CDR2 YDEGEE. The J segment lost 5 bases and the V segment lost 4 bases, leaving 9 bases of the junction unmatched. The CDR3 region is CASSPGTVHDNEQFF. As DNA, the CDR3 is TGTGCCAGCAGCCCCGGGACAGTCCACGACAATGAGCAGTTCTTC. The full variable domain, with the rest looked up from reference TRBV5-8 and TRBJ2-1, is EAGVTQSPTHLIKTRGQQATLRCSPISGHTSVYWYQQALGLGLQFLLWYDEGEERNRGNFPPRFSGRQFPNYSSELNVNALELEDSALYLCASSPGTVHDNEQFFGPGTRLTVL.

J is TRBJ2-7 and V is TRBV11-3; D is undetermined. Germline values: CDR1 SGHNT, CDR2 YENEEA. Trimming took off 6 bases at V and 3 bases at J, with 12 bases between the two ends. The CDR3 contains 13 residues. The CDR3 region is CASSSFHGYEQYF. The CDR3 DNA reads TGTGCCAGCAGTAGTTTTCACGGCTACGAGCAGTACTTC. Full variable domain (rest looked up from reference TRBV11-3 and TRBJ2-7): EAGVVQSPRYKIIEKKQPVAFWCNPISGHNTLYWYLQNLGQGPELLIRYENEEAVDDSQLPKDRFSAERLKGVDSTLKIQPAELGDSAVYLCASSSFHGYEQYFGPGTRLTVT.

V gene TRBV18 combines with J gene TRBJ1-3; D call uncertain. V lost 0 bases and J 1 base, leaving 7 bases between the germline ends. This CDR3 region has 15 residues. Germline CDR1 reads KGHSH; CDR2 reads LQKENI. The CDR3 DNA follows: TGTGCCAGCTCACCACCTTCTCAGTCTGGAAACACCATATATTTT. This sequence encodes CASSPPSQSGNTIYF.

The chain couples TRBV7-9 to TRBJ2-5; 7 nucleotides line up with TRBD1. Germline lookup yields CDR1 SEHNR and CDR2 FQNEAQ (reference sequence). This CDR3 is 15 amino acids long. The ends lost 5 bases at V and 6 bases at J; junction bases unmatched: 12. The CDR3: CASSPQGVRGQTQYF. The CDR3 DNA sequence: TGTGCCAGCAGCCCCCAGGGGGTAAGGGGTCAGACCCAGTACTTC.

This chain joins TRBV2 and TRBJ1-2; D is perhaps TRBD1 (5 bases). The CDR3 sequence is 13 residues long. The V gene's germline CDR1 is SNHLY and CDR2 FYNNEI. V was shortened by 4 bases and J by 6 bases, with 12 bases between the two germline ends. The CDR3 here is CASSGQTVHGYTF. DNA for the CDR3: TGTGCCAGCAGTGGCCAGACAGTACATGGCTACACCTTC. Combining the CDR3 with reference TRBV2 and TRBJ1-2 gives the whole variable domain EPEVTQTPSHQVTQMGQEVILRCVPISNHLYFYWYRQILGQKVEFLVSFYNNEISEKSEIFDDQFSVERPDGSNFTLKIRSTKLEDSAMYFCASSGQTVHGYTFGSGTRLTVV.

The chain recombines TRBV24-1 with TRBJ1-1, with 10 bases matching TRBD1. Germline CDR1 KGHDR, CDR2 SFDVKD. The CDR3 is made up of 18 amino acids. V dropped 0 bases and J dropped 0; count of bases not matched to a gene: 6. CDR3 sequence reads: CATSDLPGDRGLNTEAFF. CDR3 coding DNA: TGTGCCACCAGTGATTTGCCGGGGGACAGGGGATTGAACACTGAAGCTTTCTTT.

The V and J genes are TRBV4-1 and TRBJ1-5; 11 positions match TRBD1. V was clipped by 4 bases and J by 6 bases; unmatched bases: 11. Germline assignment: CDR1 MGHRA and CDR2 YSYEKL. There are 17 residues in the CDR3. The CDR3 spells CASSPQPVGQGAQPQHF. Here the CDR3 DNA reads TGCGCCAGCAGCCCCCAACCTGTTGGACAGGGGGCTCAGCCCCAGCATTTT.

The chain is built from TRBV12-5 and TRBJ1-3; no reliable D call. Trimming stripped 7 bases from V and 4 bases from J, with 8 bases between. Germline loops: CDR1 LGHNT, CDR2 FRNRAP. There are 12 residues in the CDR3. CDR3 DNA sequence: TGTGCTAGTGCCTCCGAGGGAAACACCATATATTTT. It translates to CASASEGNTIYF.

This sequence joins TRBV15 and TRBJ1-2; 8 bases line up with TRBD1. The V segment lost 1 base and the J segment 8 bases; nucleotides outside the gene matches: 6. The CDR3 loop spans 14 amino acids. Germline V gene sequence: CDR1 LNHNV, CDR2 YYDKDF (reference sequence). The DNA for the CDR3 is TGTGCCACCAGCAGAGTTGACAGGGGTGGAGGCTACACCTTC. Translating it yields CATSRVDRGGGYTF. Combining the CDR3 with reference TRBV15 and TRBJ1-2 gives the whole variable domain DAMVIQNPRYQVTQFGKPVTLSCSQTLNHNVMYWYQQKSSQAPKLLFHYYDKDFNNEADTPDNFQSRRPNTSFCFLDIRSPGLGDTAMYLCATSRVDRGGGYTFGSGTRLTVV.

The chain uses TRBV5-1 and TRBJ2-2; TRBD1 matches 9 bases. Germline assignment: CDR1 SGHRS and CDR2 YFSETQ. V shed 4 bases and J 0 bases; nucleotides not matched to a gene: 1. CDR3 length: 15 amino acids. DNA of the CDR3: TGCGCCAGCAGCCGGACAGGGGCGAACACCGGGGAGCTGTTTTTT. It specifies CASSRTGANTGELFF.

The chain carries TRBV4-2 and TRBJ1-1; 7 bases align to TRBD1. Germline-derived CDR1 and CDR2 are LGHNA and YNFKEQ. The CDR3 spans 16 residues. J gave up 0 bases and V 4 bases, and 8 bases lay outside the gene matches. The CDR3 DNA is TGTGCCAGCAGCCCTAACATCGGGACAGTGAACACTGAAGCTTTCTTT. Protein sequence: CASSPNIGTVNTEAFF.

The chain is built from TRBV5-1 and TRBJ2-3, with 16 positions matching TRBD2. The CDR3 totals 17 residues. Germline V gives CDR1 SGHRS, CDR2 YFSETQ. Trimming at V came to 4 bases and at J to 5 bases, leaving 7 bases not matched to a gene. The CDR3 region is CASSPGTSGGAGDTQYF. CDR3 sequence (DNA): TGCGCCAGCAGCCCCGGGACTAGCGGGGGGGCGGGAGATACGCAGTATTTT.

This rearrangement joins TRBV6-6 to TRBJ2-1; 14 bases map to TRBD2. V shed 5 bases and J 7 bases; nucleotides not matched to a gene: 7. This CDR3 has 16 amino acids. CDR1 and CDR2 (germline): MNHNY, SVGAGI (reference sequence). The CDR3 reads CASSMTSGGAGNEQFF. Here the CDR3 DNA reads TGTGCCAGCAGTATGACTAGCGGGGGGGCTGGGAATGAGCAGTTCTTC.

This clone was counted once. The chain combines TRBV6-5 with TRBJ1-2; unclear D gene. CDR1 is MNHEY, CDR2 SVGAGI, per germline. The CDR3 has 13 amino acids. With 10 bases removed from V and 1 base from J, the gap between germline ends came to 13 bases. CDR3: CATSLASNYGYTF. In DNA form, the CDR3 reads TGTGCCACCTCTCTGGCTAGTAACTATGGCTACACCTTC.

This chain joins TRBV5-1 and TRBJ2-7, with TRBD1 matching 10 bases. Germline trimming cut 0 bases from V and 0 bases from J; bases unmatched to any gene: 6. This CDR3 has 17 amino acids. CDR1 and CDR2 (germline): SGHRS, YFSETQ. DNA of the CDR3: TGCGCCAGCAGCTTGGGCGACAGGGGGCCCCGCTCCTACGAGCAGTACTTC. This sequence encodes CASSLGDRGPRSYEQYF.

The CDR3 protein is CASSLEQEDTQYF. In nucleotides, the CDR3 is TGTGCCAGCAGCTTAGAACAGGAGGATACGCAGTATTTT. The chain is built from TRBV7-2 and TRBJ2-3; D might be TRBD1 (5 bases). Deletions cut 1 base from V and 6 bases from J, with 8 bases between. The germline V gene has CDR1 SGHTA and CDR2 FQGNSA. The CDR3 consists of 13 residues.

The J gene is TRBJ2-1, the V gene TRBV24-1, with 9 nucleotides matching TRBD2. Germline V gene lookup returns CDR1 KGHDR and CDR2 SFDVKD. The junction had 8 bases not matched to a gene; V was cut back by 4 bases and J by 2 bases. The CDR3 sequence is 17 residues long. In DNA form, the CDR3 reads TGTGCCACCAGTGAGCTATTAGGCGGGGGGGCCTACAATGAGCAGTTCTTC. It encodes CATSELLGGGAYNEQFF.

V and J are TRBV7-9 and TRBJ1-2; D unresolved. Germline V lookup: CDR1 SEHNR, CDR2 FQNEAQ (reference sequence). The CDR3 runs 13 residues. V lost 2 bases and J lost 2, with 6 bases in between. CDR3 coding DNA: TGTGCCAGCAGCTTACCACAGAACTATGGCTACACCTTC. As protein: CASSLPQNYGYTF.

The chain employs TRBV6-6 and TRBJ1-2; TRBD1 matches 7 bases. Germline CDR1 is MNHNY and CDR2 is SVGAGI (reference sequence). Losses at the gene ends were 4 bases for V and 2 bases for J; bases not matched to a gene: 7. There are 15 residues in the CDR3. DNA for the CDR3: TGTGCCAGCAGTTCGGCAACGGGACAGAACTATGGCTACACCTTC. Translating gives CASSSATGQNYGYTF.

CDR3 sequence: CATSTGFDYGYTF. CDR3 DNA sequence: TGTGCCACCAGTACAGGGTTCGACTATGGCTACACCTTC. V gene TRBV15 combines with J gene TRBJ1-2; D might be TRBD1 (6 bases). The germline V gene encodes CDR1 LNHNV and CDR2 YYDKDF (reference sequence). V lost 6 bases and J 3 bases, leaving 11 bases between the germline ends. CDR3 size: 13 residues.

The chain recombines TRBV19 with TRBJ1-5, with D maybe TRBD1 (6 bases). This CDR3 has 17 amino acids. The germline V gene encodes CDR1 LNHDA and CDR2 SQIVND (reference sequence). Deletions cut 0 bases from V and 0 bases from J, with 12 bases between. The CDR3 DNA follows: TGTGCCAGTAGTATAGATGTGGACAGTACTAGCAATCAGCCCCAGCATTTT. The encoded protein is CASSIDVDSTSNQPQHF.